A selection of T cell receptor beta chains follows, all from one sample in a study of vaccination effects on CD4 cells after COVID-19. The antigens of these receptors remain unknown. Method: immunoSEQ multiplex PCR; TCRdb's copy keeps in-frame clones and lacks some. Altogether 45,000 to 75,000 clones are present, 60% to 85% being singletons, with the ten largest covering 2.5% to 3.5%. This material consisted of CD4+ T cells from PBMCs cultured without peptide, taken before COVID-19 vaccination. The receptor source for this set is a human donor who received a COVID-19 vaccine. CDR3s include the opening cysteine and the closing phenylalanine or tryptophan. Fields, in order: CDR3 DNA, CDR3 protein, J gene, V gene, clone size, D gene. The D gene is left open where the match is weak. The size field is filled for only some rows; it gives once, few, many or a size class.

TGTGCCAGTAGTATATCCGGGACAGGGGAGGAAAAACTGTTTTTT	CASSISGTGEEKLFF	TRBJ1-4	TRBV19	.	TRBD1
TGTGCCTGGAGTGGCAGGGGTGGTCAGCCCCAGCATTTT	CAWSGRGGQPQHF	TRBJ1-5	TRBV30	.	.
TGTGCCAGCAGCTTAGGACAGGGGGCTGAGACCCAGTACTTC	CASSLGQGAETQYF	TRBJ2-5	TRBV13	.	TRBD1
TGTGCCAGCAGCGTTCAGATAGAAGCGGATACGCAGTATTTT	CASSVQIEADTQYF	TRBJ2-3	TRBV9	few	.
TGTGCCAGCAGTCCCAGGCTGGCAGATACGCAGTATTTT	CASSPRLADTQYF	TRBJ2-3	TRBV6-5	.	.
TGTGCCATCAGCGCTGGAGTATGGCAGAACACCGGGGAGCTGTTTTTT	CAISAGVWQNTGELFF	TRBJ2-2	TRBV10-3	few	.
TGTGCCAGCAGTTACTATAAGGGGAACACTGAAGCTTTCTTT	CASSYYKGNTEAFF	TRBJ1-1	TRBV6-5	.	.
TGTGCCTCCCACCGGGGAGGCATAAGCACTGAAGCTTTCTTT	CASHRGGISTEAFF	TRBJ1-1	TRBV30	.	.
TGTGCCAGCAGCTCAACAGGGATCCGGGGCACCGGGGAGCTGTTTTTT	CASSSTGIRGTGELFF	TRBJ2-2	TRBV7-3	few	.
TGTGCCAGCAGTCCCCTCTGGGCGGGGGGGCTGGGTACGCAGTATTTT	CASSPLWAGGLGTQYF	TRBJ2-3	TRBV28	.	TRBD2
TGTGCCAGCAGTCGCGGGACAGAAGGAGAAGCTTTCTTT	CASSRGTEGEAFF	TRBJ1-1	TRBV6-5	.	TRBD1
TGCGCCAGCAGCATAGGTGCAGTGGCTGGGGCCAACGTCCTGACTTTC	CASSIGAVAGANVLTF	TRBJ2-6	TRBV5-1	.	.
TGTGCCAGTAGTATAGGGACAGGGTCCGTAGATCATGGCTACACCTTC	CASSIGTGSVDHGYTF	TRBJ1-2	TRBV19	.	TRBD1
TGTGCCAGTAGTATCGGAGGATCTGGAAACACCATATATTTT	CASSIGGSGNTIYF	TRBJ1-3	TRBV19	.	.
TGTGCCAGCAGCTTAGGCTGGGGGGACATTCAGTACTTC	CASSLGWGDIQYF	TRBJ2-4	TRBV7-2	.	.
TGTGCCAGTAGTATTGTCCTGAACACTGAAGCTTTCTTT	CASSIVLNTEAFF	TRBJ1-1	TRBV19	.	.
TGTGCCAGCAGCCAAAATAACAGGGCCAACACCATATATTTT	CASSQNNRANTIYF	TRBJ1-3	TRBV3-1/TRBV3-2	few	.
TGTGCCAGCAGTGAAGCCCCACAGGGGGGCTACACCTTC	CASSEAPQGGYTF	TRBJ1-2	TRBV25-1	.	TRBD1
TGTGCCAGCAGTCTGAAATGGGGCAGGGGGTCCCCCGGGGAGCTGTTTTTT	CASSLKWGRGSPGELFF	TRBJ2-2	TRBV9	.	TRBD1
TGTGCCAGTAGTAAAGTTCTTGGGTCTCTTCCTAGCAATCAGCCCCAGCATTTT	CASSKVLGSLPSNQPQHF	TRBJ1-5	TRBV19	.	.
TGCAGCGTCCTCGAGGGGGGCCCACACTACAATGAGCAGTTCTTC	CSVLEGGPHYNEQFF	TRBJ2-1	TRBV29-1	.	.
TGTGCCAGCAGCTTACGGCAGGGCACAGATACGCAGTATTTT	CASSLRQGTDTQYF	TRBJ2-3	TRBV5-4	.	.
TGCGCCAGCAGTTCGGTACTTGAGGGACTGGGCTACACCTTC	CASSSVLEGLGYTF	TRBJ1-2	TRBV5-1	few	.
TGCGCCAGCAGCCCCCAGACTAGCACAGATACGCAGTATTTT	CASSPQTSTDTQYF	TRBJ2-3	TRBV5-1	.	.
TGTGCCAGCAGTTATGGGGCAGCATACACAGATACGCAGTATTTT	CASSYGAAYTDTQYF	TRBJ2-3	TRBV6-2/TRBV6-3	.	.
TGTGCCAGCATTAGGGGCAGGGAATATAATTCACCCCTCCACTTT	CASIRGREYNSPLHF	TRBJ1-6	TRBV6-5	.	.
TGTGCCAGCAGTTCCGGGACAGGGGGATATGGCTACACCTTC	CASSSGTGGYGYTF	TRBJ1-2	TRBV28	.	TRBD1
TGCGCCAGCAGCTTAGGTCGGGACAGGGTGCGAGGTGAGCAGTTCTTC	CASSLGRDRVRGEQFF	TRBJ2-1	TRBV5-1	.	TRBD1
TGTGCCACCAGTCGAGGGGGGGGCGGCAATCAGCCCCAGCATTTT	CATSRGGGGNQPQHF	TRBJ1-5	TRBV24-1	.	.
TGTGCCAGCAGCCGGACTAGCGGGGCCCAAGAGACCCAGTACTTC	CASSRTSGAQETQYF	TRBJ2-5	TRBV6-6	.	TRBD2
TGCGCCAGCAGCCAAGGCAGGGCGGGCACCGGGGAGCTGTTTTTT	CASSQGRAGTGELFF	TRBJ2-2	TRBV4-1	.	.
TGTGCCAGCAGCGTGCAGGGTGGCAATCAGCCCCAGCATTTT	CASSVQGGNQPQHF	TRBJ1-5	TRBV7-2	once	.
TGTGCCAGCAGCCCCTACGGACCTTCTTCACCCCTCCACTTT	CASSPYGPSSPLHF	TRBJ1-6	TRBV5-4	.	.
TGTGCCAGCTCACCATCAATGGGACGTAATCTTGAAGCTTTCTTT	CASSPSMGRNLEAFF	TRBJ1-1	TRBV18	.	.
TGTGCCTGGAATCCTTTAGTAGGAAACACCATATATTTT	CAWNPLVGNTIYF	TRBJ1-3	TRBV30	once	.
TGTGCCAGCAGCAGAGGGTTCAATTGGGACAGTGGCTATGGCTACACCTTC	CASSRGFNWDSGYGYTF	TRBJ1-2	TRBV7-8	.	TRBD1
TGCGCCAGCAGCCAATTGGCGGCAGGGCTCGGGGCCTATAATTCACCCCTCCACTTT	CASSQLAAGLGAYNSPLHF	TRBJ1-6	TRBV4-1	.	.
TGTGCCAGCAGTCAGACGGCAGGGCTTGGCTACACCTTC	CASSQTAGLGYTF	TRBJ1-2	TRBV6-5	once	.